This T cell receptor beta chain was profiled in a study of T cells in Graves' hyperthyroidism and ophthalmopathy. Amplification of TCR beta CDR3 regions used RNA as the template. The HTBI primer set served for first-round RT-PCR of the TCR CDR3. Each CDR3 protein is one row after TCRdb ran MiXCR on the multiplex PCR reads. The sample holds a few hundred thousand distinct CDR3 sequences; approximately 14% are singletons and the top ten take 15% to 20%. This clonotype has ten or more counts. What it binds is unknown. Study observations and caveats: The model predicted ophthalmopathy a median approximately 6 months before onset.

The PBMCs had their origin in roughly 9.8 ml of fresh peripheral blood. From germline, CDR1 is LGHNT and CDR2 FRNRAP. V gave up 0 bases and J gave up 5 bases; unmatched junction bases: 13. The CDR3 has 18 residues. The chain employs TRBV12-5 and TRBJ1-1; 9 nucleotides match TRBD1. Sequenced sample: blood. The source of this sequence is a woman aged 55 to 70 with Graves' ophthalmopathy. DNA for the CDR3: TGTGCTAGTGGTTTGGTAGGGTTTACAGGGGGCGAGGCGACTGAAGCTTTCTTT. It specifies CASGLVGFTGGEATEAFF.